One T cell receptor (beta chain) is described in this entry. What it recognizes is unknown. The data are from a study of shared clonotypes between healthy human individuals. Study results and limitations: It was the few donors that limited the genetic and exposure-history diversity represented.

As handled by the study authors: Filtering differed, since immunoSEQ gave only junction sequences and no quality scores. Profiled with immunoSEQ multiplex PCR; TCRdb holds only in-frame clones, not every one. From that table come the V and J calls and clone size; the DNA was used to work out D and trimming. The table has some 2,000,000 clones, 90% to 95% seen once; the top ten hold around 0.13%. The V and J ends lost 0 bases and 3 bases respectively, with 10 bases between them. The CDR3 has 14 amino acids. From germline, CDR1 is SGHRS and CDR2 YFSETQ. Sequenced material: naive CD4+ T cells sorted from blood. Indicated subset: CD45RA+ positively selected. The chain uses TRBV5-1 and TRBJ2-7; the D gene is possibly TRBD1 (6 bases). The receptor comes from a man between 18 and 35 years old in good health. The CDR3 is CASSLEGVYYEQYF. In DNA form, the CDR3 reads TGCGCCAGCAGCTTGGAGGGGGTCTACTACGAGCAGTACTTC.